One sample yielded the 27 T cell receptor beta chains listed below, sequenced in a study of blood T cells in healthy people across ages. Through a sample-barcoded 5' primer and a J-beta primer mix, a second PCR was run for 7 to 11 cycles. TCRdb re-called the 5' RACE reads with MiXCR, one entry per CDR3 protein. Of roughly 1.7 million distinct CDR3 sequences in the sample, about 31% were seen once. Sequencing was performed on blood. The receptor set was obtained from a woman aged 25 to 45 in good health.

This clonotype was counted at least ten times. The CDR3 protein is CATSDGRTETQYF. CDR3 coding DNA: TGTGCCACGTCGGACGGACGTACAGAGACCCAGTACTTC. The chain recombines TRBV10-3 with TRBJ2-5; no clear D. Trimming shortened V by 10 bases and J by 4 bases, and 16 bases separated the two germline ends. Germline V gene data show CDR1 as ENHRY and CDR2 as SYGVKD. This CDR3 region has 13 residues.

Remarks on this clonotype: A much larger clone differs from this one at a single base, so this may be a read error. The chain is built from TRBV4-1 and TRBJ2-3; 7 bases agree with TRBD2. The V gene's germline CDR1 is MGHRA and CDR2 YSYEKL. The CDR3 sequence is 18 residues long. With 0 bases clipped from V and 7 bases from J, the junction kept 16 bases outside the gene matches. Here the CDR3 DNA reads TGCGCCAGCAGCCAAGAAGGGGCCATTGCGGGGGAGTTCCATACGCAGTATTTT. Protein: CASSQEGAIAGEFHTQYF.

In its sample, this clonotype was seen a few times. V is TRBV28 and J is TRBJ1-5; 8 bases are a match to TRBD1. Trimming removed 4 bases from V and 2 bases from J; junction bases left unmatched: 10. CDR3 length: 17 residues. Germline CDR1 reads MDHEN; CDR2 reads SYDVKM. CDR3 in DNA: TGTGCCAGCAGTTCGACTCCAGGGGGCTTAGGCAATCAGCCCCAGCATTTT. This translates into CASSSTPGGLGNQPQHF.

The chain is built from TRBV12-3 or TRBV12-4 and TRBJ1-4; D might be TRBD1 (6 bases). The CDR3 is 15 residues long. Trimming shortened V by 6 bases and J by 7 bases, and 18 bases separated the two germline ends. CDR3 in amino acids: CASSPPEGGGEKLFF. The DNA for the CDR3 is TGTGCCAGCAGCCCACCCGAGGGGGGGGGTGAAAAACTGTTTTTT.

V and J are TRBV6-1 and TRBJ1-6; perhaps TRBD1 as D (5 bases). V lost 6 bases, J lost 8 bases, and 14 bases lay in between. The CDR3 runs to 14 residues. CDR1 is MNHNS, CDR2 SASEGT, per germline. The DNA for the CDR3 is TGTGCCAGCAGCCGGACATCTTCCGATTCACCCCTCCACTTT. Translation: CASSRTSSDSPLHF.

The chain uses TRBV29-1 and TRBJ2-2, with 7 nucleotides matching TRBD1. Germline CDR1 SQVTM, CDR2 ANQGSEA. There are 14 residues in the CDR3. V lost 5 bases and J lost 7; bases outside the gene matches: 10. CDR3: CSVPFTGVGGELFF. The CDR3, as DNA: TGCAGCGTTCCATTTACAGGGGTGGGCGGGGAGCTGTTTTTT.

The V call is TRBV9, the J call TRBJ2-7; D unclear. CDR1 and CDR2 from the germline V gene are SGDLS and YYNGEE. The CDR3 extends over 13 amino acids. Trimming took 4 bases from V and 5 from J, leaving 13 bases between them. The CDR3 protein is CASSRTPPDEQYF. The CDR3 nucleotides read TGTGCCAGCAGCAGGACGCCCCCCGACGAGCAGTACTTC.

This clonotype was picked up many times. J is TRBJ2-7 and V is TRBV6-6, with D unresolved. Germline loops: CDR1 MNHNY, CDR2 SVGAGI (reference sequence). The V end lost 0 bases, the J end lost 5 bases, and 8 bases lay between the germline ends. The length of the CDR3 is 13 residues. CDR3 sequence reads: CASSYSGTDEQYF. As DNA, the CDR3 is TGTGCCAGCAGTTACTCAGGAACGGACGAGCAGTACTTC.

This rearrangement joins TRBV27 to TRBJ2-5; tentatively, D is TRBD2 (6 bases). Germline CDR1 and CDR2: MNHEY and SMNVEV (reference sequence). This CDR3 spans 15 amino acids. Between the trimmed V and J ends, which lost 0 bases and 5 bases, there was a span of 13 bases. The CDR3 region has the DNA TGTGCCAGCAGTTTATCGCAGGTGGCGGGGGAGACCCAGTACTTC. This translates into CASSLSQVAGETQYF.

This CDR3 reads CASSPMGFIGSTDTQYF. The DNA of the CDR3 is TGTGCCAGTAGTCCCATGGGCTTCATCGGGAGCACAGATACGCAGTATTTT. J is TRBJ2-3 and V is TRBV19; D gene uncertain. V lost 5 bases, J lost 0 bases, and 18 bases lay in between. There are 17 residues in the CDR3. CDR1 LNHDA and CDR2 SQIVND come from the germline V gene (reference sequence).

This clonotype has a handful of counts. Relative to the germline gene, one junction end is altered; a read error may explain this. This chain joins TRBV5-1 and TRBJ2-7; 7 positions match TRBD2. Germline CDR1 reads SGHRS; CDR2 reads YFSETQ. This CDR3 is 16 amino acids long. The CDR3 sequence is CASSLGPSGNSYEQYF. The CDR3 DNA is TGTGCCAGCAGCTTAGGCCCTAGCGGCAACTCCTACGAGCAGTACTTC.

The DNA of the CDR3 is TGTGCCAGCTCACAACAACCGGGCGGCCAAGAGACCCAGTACTTC. Translation: CASSQQPGGQETQYF. The V gene is TRBV18, the J gene TRBJ2-5; D is unresolved. The CDR3 loop spans 15 amino acids. Looked up from germline, CDR1 is KGHSH and CDR2 is LQKENI. The V end was cut by 4 bases, the J end by 1 base, with 13 bases between. Complete variable domain (other parts from reference TRBV18 and TRBJ2-5): NAGVMQNPRHLVRRRGQEARLRCSPMKGHSHVYWYRQLPEEGLKFMVYLQKENIIDESGMPKERFSAEFPKEGPSILRIQQVVRGDSAAYFCASSQQPGGQETQYFGPGTRLLVL.

V is TRBV20-1 and J is TRBJ2-1, with 8 bases that match TRBD2. Germline trimming cut 0 bases from V and 7 bases from J; bases unmatched to any gene: 8. Germline CDR1 is DFQATT and CDR2 is SNEGSKA (reference sequence). The CDR3 spans 15 residues. The CDR3 nucleotides are TGCAGTGCTAGAGATGGAAGCGGGAGTTTTAATGAGCAGTTCTTC. The encoded protein is CSARDGSGSFNEQFF.

This clonotype was observed once. This CDR3 is CAISEDRVGTEAFF. CDR3 nucleotide sequence: TGTGCCATCAGTGAGGACAGGGTGGGCACTGAAGCTTTCTTT. The rearrangement links TRBV10-3 to TRBJ1-1; 7 bases map to TRBD1. The germline V gene encodes CDR1 ENHRY and CDR2 SYGVKD. The V segment lost 2 bases and the J segment 4 bases; nucleotides outside the gene matches: 4. The CDR3 covers 14 residues.

This clonotype was seen more than once but under ten times. The chain joins TRBV5-5 to TRBJ1-1; a possible D gene is TRBD1 (6 bases). The CDR3 length is 15 residues. V shed 4 bases and J shed 0 bases, with 13 bases lying between them. Looked up from germline, CDR1 is SGHKS and CDR2 is YYEKEE (reference sequence). The CDR3 region is CASSLLDSLNTEAFF. CDR3 in DNA: TGTGCCAGCAGCCTCCTGGACAGCTTGAACACTGAAGCTTTCTTT. Combining the CDR3 with reference TRBV5-5 and TRBJ1-1 gives the whole variable domain DAGVTQSPTHLIKTRGQQVTLRCSPISGHKSVSWYQQVLGQGPQFIFQYYEKEERGRGNFPDRFSARQFPNYSSELNVNALLLGDSALYLCASSLLDSLNTEAFFGQGTRLTVV.

This clonotype was found a few times. One end of the junction is discordant with germline, which a read error may explain. The V call is TRBV6-5, the J call TRBJ1-1; unclear D gene. This CDR3 region has 11 residues. Germline loops: CDR1 MNHEY, CDR2 SVGAGI. The DNA of the CDR3 is TGTGCCAGCAGTCGGAACGCTGAAGCTTTCTTT. Its protein is CASSRNAEAFF.

The chain recombines TRBV7-9 with TRBJ1-1; D is undetermined. V was pared by 4 bases and J by 2 bases, with 8 bases between. Germline assignment: CDR1 SEHNR and CDR2 FQNEAQ (reference sequence). The CDR3 is made up of 13 amino acids. The CDR3 sequence is CASSSSGNTEAFF. CDR3 nucleotides: TGTGCCAGCAGCTCGTCCGGAAACACTGAAGCTTTCTTT.

The chain employs TRBV9 and TRBJ2-6; perhaps TRBD2 as D (7 bases). Between the trimmed V and J ends, which lost 3 bases and 8 bases, there was a span of 18 bases. CDR3 size: 16 residues. Germline values: CDR1 SGDLS, CDR2 YYNGEE. In DNA, the CDR3 is TGTGCCAGCAGCGCCGGTCGGGGGGCGGTTACCAACGTCCTGACTTTC. Translated, it gives CASSAGRGAVTNVLTF. The whole variable domain, filled in from reference TRBV9 and TRBJ2-6, reads DSGVTQTPKHLITATGQRVTLRCSPRSGDLSVYWYQQSLDQGLQFLIQYYNGEERAKGNILERFSAQQFPDLHSELNLSSLELGDSALYFCASSAGRGAVTNVLTFGAGSRLTVL.

This clonotype came up a few times. V and J are TRBV6-1 and TRBJ2-1; 12 nucleotides line up with TRBD2. This CDR3 is 16 amino acids long. Per germline, CDR1 MNHNS and CDR2 SASEGT. Trimming at V came to 2 bases and at J to 8 bases, leaving 7 bases not matched to a gene. The CDR3 DNA reads as TGTGCCAGCAGTGAAAGAACTAGCGGGGGGTGGGATGAGCAGTTCTTC. Protein: CASSERTSGGWDEQFF.

The chain employs TRBV28 and TRBJ2-1, with 8 bases that match TRBD1. Germline V lookup: CDR1 MDHEN, CDR2 SYDVKM. The CDR3 consists of 15 residues. Unmatched junction bases numbered 13, after V lost 7 bases and J lost 8 bases. In DNA form, the CDR3 reads TGTGCCAGCACAGGGGGGCAGGGGGCTTTTCATGAGCAGTTCTTC. It specifies CASTGGQGAFHEQFF.

This chain links TRBV3-1 with TRBJ2-1; the match to TRBD2 covers 10 bases. This CDR3 is built from 18 residues. Trimming cost V 1 base and J 4 bases; bases outside gene matches: 10. The germline V gene has CDR1 LGHDT and CDR2 YNNKEL (reference sequence). The CDR3, as DNA: TGTGCCAGCAGCCAAGGCCCTTTGGCTAGCGGGGGATACAATGAGCAGTTCTTC. Protein: CASSQGPLASGGYNEQFF.

As to this clonotype: At one of its ends the junction is not consistent with the germline gene, which may arise from a read error. CDR3 nucleotides: TGTGCCAGCAGTTTTGGCCAGAACTACAAGCAGTACTTC. It translates to CASSFGQNYKQYF. The chain carries TRBV27 and TRBJ2-7, with D hard to call. The V gene's germline CDR1 is MNHEY and CDR2 SMNVEV (reference sequence). The CDR3 loop spans 13 amino acids.

In this sample, this clonotype turned up once. It may be a read error: a sequence one base away is much more abundant. DNA of the CDR3: TGCAGCGTTGAGCGGTTTGGGGATACGCAGTATTTT. This sequence encodes CSVERFGDTQYF. This chain uses TRBV29-1 with TRBJ2-3, with no clear D. The CDR3 totals 12 residues. V gave up 3 bases and J gave up 6 bases, with 10 bases separating them. The germline CDR1 and CDR2 sequences are SQVTM and ANQGSEA.

V is TRBV15 and J is TRBJ2-1, with 7 bases aligning to TRBD1. Trimming removed 4 bases from V and 0 bases from J; junction bases left unmatched: 3. This CDR3 region has 15 residues. The germline gives CDR1 LNHNV, CDR2 YYDKDF (reference sequence). The CDR3 coding sequence is TGTGCCACCAGCACATGGGACAGCTCCTACAATGAGCAGTTCTTC. Encoded protein: CATSTWDSSYNEQFF.

V usage is TRBV18 and J usage is TRBJ2-5; 8 bases fit TRBD2. After removal of 3 bases from V and 3 bases from J, the junction contained 6 bases not matched to a gene. Germline V lookup: CDR1 KGHSH, CDR2 LQKENI. The CDR3 contains 15 residues. CDR3 region: CASSPNGGAEETQYF. CDR3 in DNA: TGTGCCAGCTCACCGAACGGGGGGGCGGAAGAGACCCAGTACTTC.

Many counts were recorded for this clonotype. This sequence joins TRBV4-2 and TRBJ2-7; TRBD2 matches at 7 bases. Germline CDR1 reads LGHNA; CDR2 reads YNFKEQ. The J segment lost 0 bases and the V segment lost 1 base, leaving 6 bases of the junction unmatched. This CDR3 spans 16 amino acids. The CDR3 bases are TGTGCCAGCAGCCAAGGAGGGCTAGCGGTCTCCTACGAGCAGTACTTC. This translates into CASSQGGLAVSYEQYF.

The chain uses TRBV29-1 and TRBJ2-7; TRBD1 matches at 8 bases. CDR1 SQVTM and CDR2 ANQGSEA come from the germline V gene. V trimming: 5 bases; J trimming: 6 bases; junction bases outside the gene matches: 12. This CDR3 has 14 amino acids. This CDR3 is CSVRQGTQGGEQYF. The CDR3 DNA follows: TGCAGCGTTCGACAGGGGACTCAGGGGGGCGAGCAGTACTTC.